These 11 T cell receptor beta chains were sequenced from one sample in a study of T cell changes during pregnancy in multiple sclerosis. Clones were sequenced by immunoSEQ multiplex PCR, and TCRdb holds only the in-frame ones, with some missing. The table lists 20,000 to 25,000 clones, about 89% of them singletons, with under 0.75% in the top ten. The starting material was CD4+ T cells from peripheral blood mononuclear cells, obtained in the third trimester of pregnancy. The receptors derive from a female donor in good health, enrolled as a control in a pregnancy study.

This clone was recorded a few times. This rearrangement joins TRBV2 to TRBJ1-1; a possible D gene is TRBD1 (5 bases). V lost 5 bases to trimming and J lost 7 bases, with 14 bases between them. The CDR3 has 13 amino acids. CDR1 and CDR2 (germline): SNHLY, FYNNEI. The CDR3 loop is CASSLNRGDEAFF. For the CDR3, the DNA is TGTGCCAGCAGTCTAAACCGGGGGGATGAAGCTTTCTTT.

The chain uses TRBV7-7 and TRBJ1-2; unclear D gene. Germline assignment: CDR1 SSHAT and CDR2 FNYEAQ (reference sequence). With 0 bases removed from V and 2 bases from J, the gap between germline ends came to 7 bases. The CDR3 is made up of 14 amino acids. The CDR3, as DNA: TGTGCCAGCAGCTTAGCGAACAGAAACTATGGCTACACCTTC. Protein product: CASSLANRNYGYTF.

The chain couples TRBV4-1 to TRBJ1-4, with D possibly matching TRBD1 (6 bases). Trimming left V 0 bases short and J 7 bases short, with 21 bases between. Germline loops: CDR1 MGHRA, CDR2 YSYEKL. CDR3 size: 18 residues. CDR3 protein: CASSQDRTAHPEGEKLFF. Written as DNA, the CDR3 is TGCGCCAGCAGCCAAGATAGGACAGCCCATCCCGAGGGTGAAAAACTGTTTTTT.

The CDR3: CASSGGRFHTEAFF. The CDR3 bases are TGTGCCAGCAGCGGGGGGCGGTTTCACACTGAAGCTTTCTTT. The J gene is TRBJ1-1, the V gene TRBV9; D may be TRBD1 (6 bases). Germline V gives CDR1 SGDLS, CDR2 YYNGEE. This CDR3 has 14 amino acids. Trimming removed 3 bases from V and 3 bases from J, with 12 bases in between.

The rearrangement joins TRBV10-3 to TRBJ2-1; D not certain. This CDR3 is 12 amino acids long. Germline V CDR1 and CDR2: ENHRY, SYGVKD. Trimming left V 10 bases short and J 4 bases short, with 11 bases between. The CDR3: CATAAEYNEQFF. The CDR3 region has the DNA TGTGCCACCGCGGCGGAGTACAATGAGCAGTTCTTC.

This chain links TRBV11-2 with TRBJ2-7; 7 bases are shared with TRBD2. V shed 0 bases and J 2 bases; nucleotides not matched to a gene: 4. The CDR3 length is 15 residues. Germline V gene data show CDR1 as SGHAT and CDR2 as FQNNGV. CDR3 nucleotides: TGTGCCAGCAGCTTAGACGGGGAGGGTCCCTACGAGCAGTACTTC. This translates into CASSLDGEGPYEQYF. Complete variable domain (other parts from reference TRBV11-2 and TRBJ2-7): EAGVAQSPRYKIIEKRQSVAFWCNPISGHATLYWYQQILGQGPKLLIQFQNNGVVDDSQLPKDRFSAERLKGVDSTLKIQPAKLEDSAVYLCASSLDGEGPYEQYFGPGTRLTVT.

This chain links TRBV11-1 with TRBJ2-7; no clear D. The CDR3 covers 16 residues. Trimming shortened V by 4 bases and J by 1 base, and 17 bases separated the two germline ends. Germline loops: CDR1 SGHAT, CDR2 FQDESV (reference sequence). The CDR3 loop is CASSSRLHEDSYEQYF. CDR3 sequence (DNA): TGTGCCAGCAGCTCCCGACTCCATGAAGATTCCTACGAGCAGTACTTC.

The gene calls are TRBV28 and TRBJ2-7, with D possibly being TRBD2 (7 bases). Germline-derived CDR1 and CDR2 are MDHEN and SYDVKM. This CDR3 has 14 residues. Trimming took 5 bases from V and 3 from J, leaving 14 bases between them. This CDR3 reads CASSSWGGGYEQYF. CDR3 nucleotide sequence: TGTGCCAGCAGTAGTTGGGGAGGGGGCTACGAGCAGTACTTC. The variable domain in full, completed from reference TRBV28 and TRBJ2-7, reads DVKVTQSSRYLVKRTGEKVFLECVQDMDHENMFWYRQDPGLGLRLIYFSYDVKMKEKGDIPEGYSVSREKKERFSLILESASTNQTSMYLCASSSWGGGYEQYFGPGTRLTVT.

The gene calls are TRBV5-1 and TRBJ1-4; 7 bases match TRBD1. Germline values: CDR1 SGHRS, CDR2 YFSETQ. The CDR3 spans 16 residues. Germline trimming cut 0 bases from V and 5 bases from J; bases unmatched to any gene: 7. The chain's CDR3 is CASSLEGAGFNEKLFF. CDR3 DNA sequence: TGCGCCAGCAGCTTGGAGGGGGCGGGATTCAATGAAAAACTGTTTTTT.

The rearrangement links TRBV28 to TRBJ1-1; TRBD1 matches 7 bases. This CDR3 comprises 17 residues. The germline V gene encodes CDR1 MDHEN and CDR2 SYDVKM. J lost 1 base, V lost 7 bases, and 15 bases had no gene match. CDR3 sequence reads: CASTDPLSRGPNTEAFF. The CDR3 DNA sequence: TGTGCCAGCACAGATCCCCTTAGTAGGGGGCCGAACACTGAAGCTTTCTTT.

The chain couples TRBV5-1 to TRBJ1-4; D is possibly TRBD1 (5 bases). In germline, CDR1 is SGHRS, CDR2 YFSETQ. Trimming took 3 bases from V and 0 from J, leaving 12 bases between them. The CDR3 runs to 16 residues. The CDR3 coding sequence is TGCGCCAGCAGCTCAATCGGGACTACAACTAATGAAAAACTGTTTTTT. Its protein is CASSSIGTTTNEKLFF.